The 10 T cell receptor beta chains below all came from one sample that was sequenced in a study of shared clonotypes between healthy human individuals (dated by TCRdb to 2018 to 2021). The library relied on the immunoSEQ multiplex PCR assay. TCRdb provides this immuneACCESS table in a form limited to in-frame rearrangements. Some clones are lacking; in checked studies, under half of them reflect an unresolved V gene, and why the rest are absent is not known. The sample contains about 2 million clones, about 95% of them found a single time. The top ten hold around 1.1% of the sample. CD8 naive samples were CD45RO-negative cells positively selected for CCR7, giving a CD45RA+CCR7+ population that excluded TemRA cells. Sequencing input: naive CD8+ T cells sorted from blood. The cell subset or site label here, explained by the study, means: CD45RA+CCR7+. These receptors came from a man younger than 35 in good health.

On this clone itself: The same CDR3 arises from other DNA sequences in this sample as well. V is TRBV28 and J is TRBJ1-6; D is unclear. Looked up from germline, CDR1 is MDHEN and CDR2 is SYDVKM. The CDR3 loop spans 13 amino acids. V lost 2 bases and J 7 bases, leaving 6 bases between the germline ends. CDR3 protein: CASSLGGNSPLHF. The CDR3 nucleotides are TGTGCCAGCAGTTTAGGAGGCAATTCACCCCTCCACTTT.

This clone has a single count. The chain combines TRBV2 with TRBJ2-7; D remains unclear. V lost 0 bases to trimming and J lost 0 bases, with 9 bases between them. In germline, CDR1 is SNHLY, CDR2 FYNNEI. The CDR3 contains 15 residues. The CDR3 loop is CASSEALVSSYEQYF. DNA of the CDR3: TGTGCCAGCAGTGAAGCGCTGGTGAGCTCCTACGAGCAGTACTTC.

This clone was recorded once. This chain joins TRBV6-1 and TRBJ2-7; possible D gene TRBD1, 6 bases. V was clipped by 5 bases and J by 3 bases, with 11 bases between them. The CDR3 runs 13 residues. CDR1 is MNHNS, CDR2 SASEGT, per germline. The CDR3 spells CASSIRQVYEQYF. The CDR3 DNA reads TGTGCCAGCAGTATACGACAGGTCTACGAGCAGTACTTC.

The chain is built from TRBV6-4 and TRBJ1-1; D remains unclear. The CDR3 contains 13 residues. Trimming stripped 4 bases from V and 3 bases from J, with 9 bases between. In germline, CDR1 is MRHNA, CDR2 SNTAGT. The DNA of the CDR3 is TGTGCCAGCAGTGTCAGCCTGTACACTGAAGCTTTCTTT. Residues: CASSVSLYTEAFF.

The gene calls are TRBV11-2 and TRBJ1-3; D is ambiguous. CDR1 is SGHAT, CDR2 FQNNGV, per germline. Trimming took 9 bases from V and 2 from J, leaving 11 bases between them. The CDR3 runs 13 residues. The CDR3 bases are TGTGCCAGTGCGGAAGGGACTGGAAACACCATATATTTT. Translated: CASAEGTGNTIYF.

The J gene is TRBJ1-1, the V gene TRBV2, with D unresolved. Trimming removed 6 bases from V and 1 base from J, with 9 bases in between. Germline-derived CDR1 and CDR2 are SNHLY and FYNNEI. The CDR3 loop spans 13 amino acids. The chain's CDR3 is CASRETENTEAFF. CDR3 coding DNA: TGTGCCAGCAGAGAGACCGAGAACACTGAAGCTTTCTTT.

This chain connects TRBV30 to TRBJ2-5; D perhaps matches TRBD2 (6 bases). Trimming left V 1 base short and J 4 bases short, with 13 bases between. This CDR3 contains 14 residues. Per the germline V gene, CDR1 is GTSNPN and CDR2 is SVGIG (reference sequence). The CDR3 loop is CAWSGRELGETQYF. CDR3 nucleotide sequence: TGTGCCTGGAGTGGGAGGGAGTTAGGAGAGACCCAGTACTTC.

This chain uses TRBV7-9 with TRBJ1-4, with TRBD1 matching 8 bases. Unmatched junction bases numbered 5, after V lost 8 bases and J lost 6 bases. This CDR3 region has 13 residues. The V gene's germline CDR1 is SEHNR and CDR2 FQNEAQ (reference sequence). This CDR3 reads CASQGAVDEKLFF. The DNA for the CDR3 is TGTGCCAGCCAGGGGGCAGTTGATGAAAAACTGTTTTTT. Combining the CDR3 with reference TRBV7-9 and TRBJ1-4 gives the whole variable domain DTGVSQNPRHKITKRGQNVTFRCDPISEHNRLYWYRQTLGQGPEFLTYFQNEAQLEKSRLLSDRFSAERPKGSFSTLEIQRTEQGDSAMYLCASQGAVDEKLFFGSGTQLSVL.

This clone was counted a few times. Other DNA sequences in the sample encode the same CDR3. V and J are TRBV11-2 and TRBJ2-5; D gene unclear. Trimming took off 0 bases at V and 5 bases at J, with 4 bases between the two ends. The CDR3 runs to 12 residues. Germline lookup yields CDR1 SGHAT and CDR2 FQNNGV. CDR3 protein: CASSLEGETQYF. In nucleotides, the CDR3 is TGTGCCAGCAGCTTAGAGGGGGAGACCCAGTACTTC.

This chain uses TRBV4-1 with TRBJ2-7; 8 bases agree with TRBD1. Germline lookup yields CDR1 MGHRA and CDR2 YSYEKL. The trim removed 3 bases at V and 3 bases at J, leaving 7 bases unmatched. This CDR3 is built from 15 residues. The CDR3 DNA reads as TGCGCCAGCAGCCATTTCGACAGGGGAGGCTACGAGCAGTACTTC. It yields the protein CASSHFDRGGYEQYF.